This T cell receptor beta chain appears in the sequencing data of a study of shared clonotypes between healthy human individuals. Study-wide points: Blood was the sole source, and tissue repertoires probably differ.

As to this clone: What it binds is not known.

The assay used deep level. Genomic DNA per cell subset filled all wells of several immunoSEQ plates. Clones were sequenced by immunoSEQ multiplex PCR, and TCRdb holds only the in-frame ones, with some missing. The data show some 490,000 clones, over 70% seen once. From germline, CDR1 is KGHSH and CDR2 LQKENI. V shed 0 bases and J 0 bases; nucleotides not matched to a gene: 10. This CDR3 is built from 18 residues. Every donor, a Caucasian adult, lived in Nashville, Tennessee. The rearrangement links TRBV18 to TRBJ2-7; 8 bases match TRBD1. Sequencing was carried out using PBMCs. This TCR was recovered from a woman between 40 and 55 years old in good health. Some clones in this sample may be carry-over from other donors' samples. The CDR3 reads CASSPPPRTGWSSYEQYF. CDR3 DNA: TGTGCCAGCTCACCACCTCCGAGGACAGGGTGGAGCTCCTACGAGCAGTACTTC. The full variable domain, with the rest looked up from reference TRBV18 and TRBJ2-7, is NAGVMQNPRHLVRRRGQEARLRCSPMKGHSHVYWYRQLPEEGLKFMVYLQKENIIDESGMPKERFSAEFPKEGPSILRIQQVVRGDSAAYFCASSPPPRTGWSSYEQYFGPGTRLTVT.